The clone carrying this TCR beta chain showed up just a few times. Unique molecular identifiers tagged the TCRbeta library. In TCRdb, the PCR reads were re-called with MiXCR into one record per CDR3 protein. The table shows fewer than 150,000 distinct CDR3 sequences, with 8.5% to 10% occurring only once. The V end was cut by 6 bases, the J end by 3 bases, with 9 bases between. The CDR3 extends over 12 amino acids. Germline CDR1 and CDR2: ENHRY and SYGVKD. This sample is part of a study of T-cell reconstitution after alpha-beta-depleted transplantation in children. The chain links TRBV10-3 to TRBJ2-7, with unresolved D. The origin of this receptor is a girl in the first two years of life who had a stem cell transplant for combined immunodeficiency, so the T cells may come from the graft donor. Sequenced here: PBMCs, mostly from graft donor cells, sampled 180 days after TCRalphabeta/CD19-depleted stem cell transplant. CDR3 sequence (DNA): TGTGCCATCAGAAGTGACAACTACGAGCAGTACTTC. Amino acids: CAIRSDNYEQYF.